The rows below give T cell receptor beta chains drawn from one sample of a study of T cells in Graves' hyperthyroidism and ophthalmopathy. MiXCR was run by TCRdb on the multiplex PCR reads, yielding one entry per CDR3 protein. The sample lists a few hundred thousand distinct CDR3 sequences, about 16% seen once, with around 28% in the top ten. The sequenced sample consisted of blood. These receptor sequences come from a woman in her twenties or thirties with Graves' ophthalmopathy. Each CDR3 is given with its conserved first and last residue. The D gene is left open where the match is weak. Some rows have no size entry. The others give once, few or many, or a class for an expanded clone.

j_gene,v_gene,len,d_gene,abundance,CDR3aa,CDR3nt
TRBJ2-7,TRBV7-8,17,TRBD2,many,CASSLGLAGDQSYEQYF,TGTGCCAGCAGCTTAGGGCTAGCGGGGGATCAGTCCTACGAGCAGTACTTC
TRBJ1-1,TRBV4-3,16,.,many,CASSQDLGLPNTEAFF,TGCGCCAGCAGCCAAGATCTAGGGTTACCGAACACTGAAGCTTTCTTT
TRBJ2-1,TRBV19,14,TRBD2,.,CASRGLAGVGEQFF,TGTGCCAGTCGAGGGCTAGCGGGAGTTGGTGAGCAGTTCTTC
TRBJ2-3,TRBV7-9,14,.,few,CASSLEDWVDTQYF,TGTGCCAGCAGCTTAGAAGATTGGGTTGATACGCAGTATTTT
TRBJ1-2,TRBV11-2,11,.,many,CASSLNHGYTF,TGTGCCAGCAGCTTAAATCATGGCTACACCTTC
TRBJ2-4,TRBV15,13,.,.,CATQTVSKNIQYF,TGTGCCACCCAAACAGTGTCCAAAAACATTCAGTACTTC
TRBJ2-7,TRBV28,15,TRBD2,many,CASNIIAGGFYEQYF,TGTGCCAGCAATATAATAGCGGGAGGTTTTTACGAGCAGTACTTC
TRBJ1-3,TRBV20-1,13,.,few,CSAEQGSGNTIYF,TGCAGTGCGGAGCAGGGCTCTGGAAACACCATATATTTT
TRBJ2-7,TRBV5-1,15,TRBD2,many,CASSLGASGVYEQYF,TGCGCCAGCAGCTTAGGAGCTAGCGGAGTCTACGAGCAGTACTTC
TRBJ1-1,TRBV27,16,TRBD1,few,CASRLTGLGRNTEAFF,TGTGCCAGCAGGCTGACAGGGTTAGGCAGGAACACTGAAGCTTTCTTT
TRBJ2-1,TRBV4-3,16,.,many,CASSQELGRSYNEQFF,TGCGCCAGCAGCCAAGAACTCGGACGCTCCTACAATGAGCAGTTCTTC
TRBJ2-4,TRBV15,15,.,.,CATRGRRQVGDIQYF,TGTGCCACCAGAGGCCGTCGACAGGTCGGAGACATTCAGTACTTC
TRBJ2-2,TRBV2,14,.,many,CASKGYANTGELFF,TGTGCCAGCAAAGGGTATGCGAACACCGGGGAGCTGTTTTTT
TRBJ2-1,TRBV20-1,14,TRBD2,.,CSAFLAGGPNEQFF,TGCAGTGCTTTTTTAGCGGGAGGGCCGAATGAGCAGTTCTTC
TRBJ2-7,TRBV3-1,14,.,.,CASSQGTDFYEQYF,TGTGCCAGCAGCCAAGGGACGGACTTCTACGAGCAGTACTTC
TRBJ2-3,TRBV7-2,14,.,.,CASSLIWAGDTQYF,TGTGCCAGCAGCTTAATCTGGGCGGGGGATACGCAGTATTTT
TRBJ2-5,TRBV5-5,14,.,many,CASSLSPIQETQYF,TGTGCCAGCAGCTTGTCCCCGATCCAAGAGACCCAGTACTTC
TRBJ2-5,TRBV5-1,15,TRBD1,few,CASSLGTGLRETQYF,TGCGCCAGCAGCTTGGGGACAGGGCTTAGAGAGACCCAGTACTTC
TRBJ2-5,TRBV12-3/TRBV12-4,13,TRBD1,.,CASRGRQGETQYF,TGTGCCAGCAGGGGACGACAGGGCGAGACCCAGTACTTC
TRBJ1-3,TRBV6-5,14,.,.,CASSVTSSGNTIYF,TGTGCCAGCAGCGTTACTAGCTCTGGAAACACCATATATTTT
TRBJ2-1,TRBV11-3,15,TRBD1,.,CASSPQGAMNNEQFF,TGTGCCAGCAGCCCCCAGGGGGCGATGAACAATGAGCAGTTCTTC
TRBJ2-1,TRBV5-1,16,TRBD1,many,CASSLAGTGHHNEQFF,TGCGCCAGCAGCTTGGCAGGGACAGGACACCACAATGAGCAGTTCTTC
TRBJ2-1,TRBV12-3/TRBV12-4,13,TRBD2,many,CASSLGVGGKQFF,TGTGCCAGCAGTTTAGGTGTCGGGGGGAAGCAGTTCTTC
TRBJ2-2,TRBV7-2,19,.,many,CASSLGVGGSLLNTGELFF,TGTGCCAGCAGCTTAGGCGTCGGAGGTAGCTTGCTGAACACCGGGGAGCTGTTTTTT
TRBJ2-7,TRBV19,14,.,few,CASSIFVEAYEQYF,TGTGCCAGTAGTATTTTTGTTGAAGCCTACGAGCAGTACTTC
TRBJ2-7,TRBV6-2/TRBV6-3,13,.,many,CASSQPPVYEQYF,TGTGCCAGCAGTCAACCCCCCGTCTACGAGCAGTACTTC
TRBJ2-3,TRBV12-3/TRBV12-4,14,.,many,CASRSQEVADTQYF,TGTGCCAGCAGGAGCCAGGAAGTTGCAGATACGCAGTATTTT
TRBJ1-4,TRBV28,14,TRBD1,few,CASSLTGALEKLFF,TGTGCCAGCAGTTTGACAGGGGCCTTAGAAAAACTGTTTTTT
TRBJ2-2,TRBV9,19,TRBD2,.,CASSVRSLAGGTNTGELFF,TGTGCCAGCAGCGTACGGTCCCTAGCGGGAGGGACGAACACCGGGGAGCTGTTTTTT
TRBJ1-1,TRBV19,15,.,few,CASSLQGSMNTEAFF,TGTGCCAGTAGTCTACAGGGATCTATGAACACTGAAGCTTTCTTT
TRBJ2-2,TRBV5-1,15,TRBD1,many,CASSFRDRSTGELFF,TGCGCCAGCAGCTTCCGGGACAGATCCACCGGGGAGCTGTTTTTT
TRBJ2-3,TRBV7-9,11,.,.,CAGSFTDTQYF,TGTGCCGGGAGTTTCACAGATACGCAGTATTTT
TRBJ2-5,TRBV6-5,13,.,.,CASSYTRIETQYF,TGTGCCAGCAGTTACACGAGGATTGAGACCCAGTACTTC
TRBJ1-2,TRBV27,17,.,.,CASSLSDPSRGFYGYTF,TGTGCCAGCAGTTTATCCGACCCATCAAGAGGTTTCTATGGCTACACCTTC
TRBJ2-1,TRBV11-3,13,TRBD1,many,CASSLGQNNEQFF,TGTGCCAGCAGCTTGGGACAGAACAATGAGCAGTTCTTC
TRBJ1-6,TRBV27,15,.,.,CASRPVDGDNSPLHF,TGTGCCAGCAGACCCGTGGACGGGGATAATTCACCCCTCCACTTT
TRBJ2-5,TRBV7-2,12,.,many,CASKEGGETQYF,TGTGCCAGCAAAGAAGGAGGCGAGACCCAGTACTTC
TRBJ2-3,TRBV20-1,17,.,many,CSARPLPRSVETDTQYF,TGCAGTGCTAGACCTCTCCCGCGGAGTGTTGAAACAGATACGCAGTATTTT
TRBJ1-1,TRBV6-5,16,.,few,CASSYSTRAGNTEAFF,TGTGCCAGCAGTTACTCGACGAGGGCAGGGAACACTGAAGCTTTCTTT
TRBJ1-5,TRBV20-1,16,.,many,CSASLGQIYNNQPQHF,TGCAGTGCTAGTTTGGGGCAGATTTATAACAATCAGCCCCAGCATTTT
TRBJ2-1,TRBV7-2,17,.,.,CASSLVAGLSSYNEQFF,TGTGCCAGCAGCTTAGTCGCGGGATTAAGCTCCTACAATGAGCAGTTCTTC